The 19 T cell receptor beta chains below come from one sample, sequenced in a study of early T cells in non-severe SARS-CoV-2 infection (dated by TCRdb to the early 2020s). Library prep was done by 5' RACE. Sequencer: NextSeq 500. In TCRdb, the public reads were trimmed at Q25 with fastp and aligned with MiXCR, with productive beta chains retained. All rows with the same CDR3 protein become a single entry with the most common DNA and genes. The sample table shows approximately 100,000 distinct CDR3 sequences, and 12% to 15% are seen once. The top ten hold 6.1% of the sample. Sequences were obtained from whole blood. Every receptor here comes from an adult who was a healthcare worker with PCR-confirmed SARS-CoV-2 infection or an uninfected control (not recorded which).

A remark on this clonotype: At one of its ends the junction is not consistent with the germline gene, which may arise from a read error. The rearrangement uses TRBV7-7 and TRBJ1-5; D is uncertain. From germline, CDR1 is SSHAT and CDR2 FNYEAQ (reference sequence). The length of the CDR3 is 13 residues. This CDR3 is CASSLSENQPQHF. In nucleotides, the CDR3 is TGTGCTAGCAGCTTGTCAGAAAATCAGCCCCAGCATTTT.

The chain links TRBV20-1 to TRBJ2-1, with D tentatively TRBD2 (6 bases). This CDR3 is built from 16 residues. The V end lost 1 base, the J end lost 9 bases, and 22 bases lay between the germline ends. The germline V gene encodes CDR1 DFQATT and CDR2 SNEGSKA (reference sequence). The CDR3 loop reads CSARGPRLDRPGEQFF. CDR3 in DNA: TGCAGTGCTAGAGGCCCGCGACTAGACCGACCCGGTGAGCAGTTCTTC.

This clonotype was detected only a few times. This rearrangement joins TRBV7-6 to TRBJ1-5; tentative D call: TRBD1 (5 bases). Deletions cut 7 bases from V and 3 bases from J, with 10 bases between. The CDR3 totals 13 residues. Germline CDR1 reads SGHVS; CDR2 reads FNYEAQ. The CDR3 nucleotides are TGTGCCAGCACGCAGGGTGCCAATCAGCCCCAGCATTTT. This gives the protein CASTQGANQPQHF.

This clonotype was seen a few times. V gene TRBV5-1 combines with J gene TRBJ2-7, with TRBD2 as a possible D gene (5 bases). V was shortened by 4 bases and J by 2 bases, with 19 bases between the two germline ends. CDR1 is SGHRS, CDR2 YFSETQ, per germline. The CDR3 is 16 amino acids. CDR3 DNA sequence: TGCGCCAGCAGCGAGGGCAGGCTTACCCATACCTACGAGCAGTACTTC. Protein product: CASSEGRLTHTYEQYF.

This clonotype was seen a few times. The chain is built from TRBV7-9 and TRBJ1-1, with D possibly being TRBD1 (5 bases). The CDR3 loop spans 12 amino acids. V was clipped by 5 bases and J by 9 bases, with 13 bases between them. Germline CDR1 is SEHNR and CDR2 is FQNEAQ (reference sequence). The DNA for the CDR3 is TGTGCCAGCAGCCCCGGGACGCCTCAAGCTTTCTTT. Translation: CASSPGTPQAFF. The full variable domain, rest sourced from reference TRBV7-9 and TRBJ1-1, is DTGVSQNPRHKITKRGQNVTFRCDPISEHNRLYWYRQTLGQGPEFLTYFQNEAQLEKSRLLSDRFSAERPKGSFSTLEIQRTEQGDSAMYLCASSPGTPQAFFGQGTRLTVV.

This clonotype was detected a few times. V and J are TRBV7-2 and TRBJ2-7; TRBD1 might be the D (6 bases). Looked up from germline, CDR1 is SGHTA and CDR2 is FQGNSA. CDR3 size: 14 residues. Trimming pared 3 bases from V and 3 bases from J, leaving 12 bases between. This chain's CDR3 is CASSFLGAGYEQYF. The CDR3 nucleotides are TGTGCCAGCAGCTTTCTGGGGGCGGGCTACGAGCAGTACTTC.

This clonotype has more than one count but fewer than ten. This CDR3 reads CASSPERGSLTDTQYF. The CDR3 DNA sequence: TGTGCCAGCAGCCCAGAGCGGGGGAGTCTCACAGATACGCAGTATTTT. V and J are TRBV7-6 and TRBJ2-3, with 8 bases identical to TRBD2. Germline-derived CDR1 and CDR2 are SGHVS and FNYEAQ. With V trimmed by 5 bases and J by 2 bases, 9 bases remained unmatched. The CDR3 runs 16 residues. The entire variable domain, with the rest obtained from reference TRBV7-6 and TRBJ2-3, is as follows: GAGVSQSPRYKVTKRGQDVALRCDPISGHVSLYWYRQALGQGPEFLTYFNYEAQQDKSGLPNDRFSAERPEGSISTLTIQRTEQRDSAMYRCASSPERGSLTDTQYFGPGTRLTVL.

Many counts were recorded for this clonotype. In nucleotides, the CDR3 is TGTGCCTGGAGTCCGCAGGGGAACTATGGCTACACCTTC. It is translated as CAWSPQGNYGYTF. The chain carries TRBV30 and TRBJ1-2; tentative D call: TRBD1 (6 bases). The germline V gene encodes CDR1 GTSNPN and CDR2 SVGIG (reference sequence). The length of the CDR3 is 13 residues. Trimming took 2 bases from V and 2 from J, leaving 9 bases between them.

This clonotype has only a few counts. The rearrangement links TRBV12-5 to TRBJ2-7, with TRBD1 identical over 7 bases. CDR1 is LGHNT, CDR2 FRNRAP, per germline. V shed 2 bases, J shed 4 bases, and the junction held 11 bases outside the gene matches. This CDR3 is 16 amino acids long. DNA of the CDR3: TGTGCTAGTGGTTTGTATACAGGGGCGACATTGTACGAGCAGTACTTC. It encodes CASGLYTGATLYEQYF.

This chain links TRBV5-1 with TRBJ2-7; D is undetermined. V was cut by 4 bases and J by 3 bases, with 11 bases left in between. The length of the CDR3 is 13 residues. CDR1 is SGHRS, CDR2 YFSETQ, per germline. The CDR3 loop is CASSPHDNYEQYF. The DNA of the CDR3 is TGCGCCAGCAGCCCCCATGACAACTACGAGCAGTACTTC.

The chain has TRBV21-1 and TRBJ2-7. TRBV21-1 is a documented pseudogene. This CDR3 region has 17 residues. The CDR3: CASSKAPELPGPYEQYF. CDR3 bases: TGTGCCAGCAGCAAAGCGCCGGAACTACCAGGTCCCTACGAGCAGTACTTC.

This clonotype was seen a handful of times. The V and J genes are TRBV7-2 and TRBJ1-6; D remains ambiguous. The length of the CDR3 is 17 residues. V was clipped by 2 bases and J by 0 bases, with 11 bases between them. From germline, CDR1 is SGHTA and CDR2 FQGNSA. CDR3 region: CASSLWGGSSYNSPLHF. CDR3 bases: TGTGCCAGCAGCTTATGGGGAGGGAGCTCCTATAATTCACCCCTCCACTTT.

V usage is TRBV5-6 and J usage is TRBJ1-6; the match to TRBD1 covers 9 bases. The CDR3 totals 16 residues. Germline V gene data show CDR1 as SGHDT and CDR2 as YYEEEE. J was trimmed by 5 bases and V by 3 bases; bases with no gene match: 6. The CDR3 nucleotides are TGTGCCAGCAGCTCGATTTACAGGGGGCATAATTCACCCCTCCACTTT. Protein product: CASSSIYRGHNSPLHF.

This clonotype was picked up a small number of times. V and J are TRBV30 and TRBJ1-1, with TRBD1 as a possible D gene (6 bases). The CDR3 length is 13 residues. Germline CDR1 and CDR2: GTSNPN and SVGIG (reference sequence). The V end lost 4 bases, the J end lost 3 bases, and 12 bases lay between the germline ends. This CDR3 reads CAWMVYRDTEAFF. The DNA of the CDR3 is TGTGCCTGGATGGTTTACAGGGACACTGAAGCTTTCTTT.

This clonotype was counted a few times. The rearrangement links TRBV5-4 to TRBJ2-3; the D gene is possibly TRBD2 (6 bases). V lost 0 bases and J 7 bases, leaving 12 bases between the germline ends. This CDR3 is 14 amino acids long. CDR1 and CDR2 from the germline V gene are SGHNT and YYREEE (reference sequence). The CDR3 region has the DNA TGTGCCAGCAGCTTGGGCCAGCGCGGGAATACGCAGTATTTT. Its protein product is CASSLGQRGNTQYF.

This clonotype was seen a few times. The rearrangement links TRBV4-3 to TRBJ1-2, with D hard to call. Trimming took 4 bases from V and 8 from J, leaving 14 bases between them. This CDR3 spans 13 amino acids. Looked up from germline, CDR1 is LGHNA and CDR2 is YSLEER. DNA of the CDR3: TGCGCCAGCAGCCTGGTCACGTATAGCGGCTACACCTTC. Protein product: CASSLVTYSGYTF.

This clonotype was observed many times. The rearrangement joins TRBV6-2 or TRBV6-3 to TRBJ2-5; 7 bases align to TRBD2. After removal of 6 bases from V and 2 bases from J, the junction contained 9 bases not matched to a gene. Germline V gene sequence: CDR1 MNHEY, CDR2 SVGEGT. This CDR3 has 15 residues. CDR3 sequence (DNA): TGTGCCAGCAGCTGGGTTCCGGGGGGTCAAGAGACCCAGTACTTC. Amino acid sequence: CASSWVPGGQETQYF.

V gene TRBV7-6 combines with J gene TRBJ2-5; D uncertain. This CDR3 region has 10 residues. Trimming took 4 bases from V and 7 from J, leaving 4 bases between them. Germline CDR1 is SGHVS and CDR2 is FNYEAQ. CDR3 nucleotides: TGTGCCAGCAGCTCCTCGACCCAGTACTTC. Residues: CASSSSTQYF.

This clonotype was detected many times. The chain couples TRBV29-1 to TRBJ1-2; 8 nucleotides align to TRBD1. The CDR3 spans 13 residues. From germline, CDR1 is SQVTM and CDR2 ANQGSEA. The V gene end was trimmed by 3 bases and the J gene end by 4 bases; junction bases not matched to a gene: 4. DNA of the CDR3: TGCAGCGTTGAGGACAGGGAGGCCTATGGCTACACCTTC. Translation gives CSVEDREAYGYTF.